Below, 27 T cell receptor beta chains from the same sample are listed, as sequenced in a study of CD8+CD57+ T cells in acquired aplastic anemia (dated by TCRdb to the late 2010s). This sample was sequenced with an Illumina HiSeq 2000. Genomic DNA was used as template for profiling of TCR beta VDJ combinations and CDR3 sequences. TCRdb trimmed the raw reads at Q25, called clones with MiXCR and kept productive beta chains. CDR3 protein duplicates are merged, each entry listing the most common genes and DNA. Here the sample has 150,000 to 200,000 distinct CDR3 sequences; about 48% occur a single time. The top ten constitute 0.8% to 1.1% of the sample. Material for sequencing was sorted CD4+, CD8+, or CD8+CD57+ T cells (not recorded which) from PBMCs. Every receptor here comes from a human donor in good health.

The rearrangement uses TRBV5-4 and TRBJ2-2, with 8 bases identical to TRBD1. The CDR3 is 17 amino acids. Germline loops: CDR1 SGHNT, CDR2 YYREEE (reference sequence). Germline trimming cut 1 base from V and 5 bases from J; bases unmatched to any gene: 10. The CDR3 region has the DNA TGTGCCAGCAGCTTGAAAACAGGGGGATCGGGAACCGGGGAGCTGTTTTTT. Translation: CASSLKTGGSGTGELFF.

The chain recombines TRBV10-3 with TRBJ2-7; D gene ambiguous. CDR1 and CDR2 (germline): ENHRY, SYGVKD. The CDR3 is made up of 13 amino acids. The CDR3 here is CTTLPGPSYEQYF. The CDR3 bases are TGTACCACCCTCCCCGGACCCTCCTACGAGCAGTACTTC.

This clonotype was recorded many times. The chain carries TRBV29-1 and TRBJ2-7; D perhaps matches TRBD1 (5 bases). The CDR3 runs 14 residues. Germline CDR1 is SQVTM and CDR2 is ANQGSEA. Trimming cost V 5 bases and J 0 bases, with 14 bases left between them. This chain's CDR3 is CSVYEDTSSYEQYF. CDR3 nucleotides: TGCAGCGTTTATGAGGACACGAGCTCCTACGAGCAGTACTTC.

The chain combines TRBV5-1 with TRBJ2-5; D gene ambiguous. This CDR3 comprises 13 residues. V shed 6 bases and J shed 5 bases, with 14 bases lying between them. CDR1 and CDR2 (germline): SGHRS, YFSETQ. The CDR3 loop is CASTSHPRETQYF. The CDR3, as DNA: TGCGCCAGCACCTCCCATCCCCGTGAGACCCAGTACTTC.

This clonotype appeared many times. CDR3 nucleotides: TGTGCCAGCAGTTCCGACTCCAGCTCCTACAATGAGCAGTTCTTC. It yields the protein CASSSDSSSYNEQFF. The genes are TRBV6-2 or TRBV6-3 and TRBJ2-1; no clear D. Trimming cost V 4 bases and J 0 bases, with 10 bases left between them. The germline gives CDR1 MNHEY, CDR2 SVGEGT. The CDR3 consists of 15 residues.

There are many counts of this clonotype. The chain joins TRBV6-1 to TRBJ1-6; D might be TRBD1 (5 bases). CDR1 is MNHNS and CDR2 is SASEGT in the germline V gene. CDR3 length equals 16 residues. V lost 6 bases, J lost 14 bases, and 26 bases lay in between. CDR3 nucleotide sequence: TGTGCCAGCAGCTCCGGGACGCCCGGTCCAACGCTATCCCTCCACTTT. Amino acids: CASSSGTPGPTLSLHF.

This clonotype was seen ten or more times. V gene TRBV20-1 combines with J gene TRBJ1-5; D may be TRBD1 (5 bases). Trimming pared 5 bases from V and 2 bases from J, leaving 19 bases between. The germline V gene has CDR1 DFQATT and CDR2 SNEGSKA (reference sequence). CDR3 size: 16 residues. Here the CDR3 reads CSAPPQGDAGNQPQHF. The CDR3 DNA reads TGCAGTGCTCCCCCCCAAGGGGATGCCGGCAATCAGCCCCAGCATTTT.

The genes are TRBV14 and TRBJ1-1; TRBD1 matches at 8 bases. Trimming cost V 4 bases and J 0 bases; bases outside gene matches: 4. Germline values: CDR1 SGHDN, CDR2 FVKESK. The CDR3 is 15 amino acids. Written as DNA, the CDR3 is TGTGCCAGCAGCCCAGGGGGCATAATGAACACTGAAGCTTTCTTT. It is translated as CASSPGGIMNTEAFF.

This clonotype was detected ten times or more. The chain couples TRBV7-3 to TRBJ2-1; a weak D match, TRBD1 (6 bases). V was shortened by 0 bases and J by 6 bases, with 12 bases between the two germline ends. Germline lookup yields CDR1 SGHTA and CDR2 FQGTGA. The CDR3 is made up of 15 amino acids. The DNA of the CDR3 is TGTGCCAGCAGCTTAACCAGGGGCTCTAGCAATGAGCAGTTCTTC. It yields the protein CASSLTRGSSNEQFF.

This clonotype was picked up a small number of times. A much more abundant neighbour one base away suggests this may be a read error. V usage is TRBV20-1 and J usage is TRBJ2-7; D possibly corresponds to TRBD1 (6 bases). The CDR3 consists of 14 residues. Germline assignment: CDR1 DFQATT and CDR2 SNEGSKA (reference sequence). CDR3 protein: CSATNVTGFGERYF. In DNA, the CDR3 is TGCAGTGCTACAAACGTTACAGGGTTCGGGGAGCGGTACTTC.

This clonotype has at least ten counts. The CDR3 reads CATSRDRPLQLPFF. CDR3 sequence (DNA): TGTGCCACCAGCAGAGATCGGCCTCTCCAGCTGCCTTTCTTT. The chain combines TRBV15 with TRBJ1-1; D unclear. Germline V gene sequence: CDR1 LNHNV, CDR2 YYDKDF (reference sequence). This CDR3 spans 14 amino acids. V lost 0 bases, J lost 12 bases, and 17 bases lay in between.

This clonotype was recorded many times. V gene TRBV9 combines with J gene TRBJ1-6; D remains unclear. V lost 1 base, J lost 7 bases, and 3 bases lay in between. CDR3 length: 12 residues. The V gene's germline CDR1 is SGDLS and CDR2 YYNGEE. CDR3 sequence: CASSVPNSPLHF. The CDR3 DNA reads as TGTGCCAGCAGCGTACCCAATTCACCCCTCCACTTT.

Ten or more counts support this clonotype. V usage is TRBV5-1 and J usage is TRBJ1-6; no clear D. Germline CDR1 reads SGHRS; CDR2 reads YFSETQ. Trimming removed 0 bases at V and 6 bases at J, with 7 bases between. CDR3 length: 14 residues. The CDR3: CASSLGGSNSPLHF. The CDR3 nucleotides read TGCGCCAGCAGCTTGGGCGGCAGTAATTCACCCCTCCACTTT.

The chain has TRBV9 and TRBJ1-3; D is ambiguous. V was cut by 0 bases and J by 0 bases, with 10 bases left in between. The germline V gene encodes CDR1 SGDLS and CDR2 YYNGEE. The CDR3 covers 16 residues. The CDR3 reads CASSVAIGDSGNTIYF. The CDR3 DNA reads TGTGCCAGCAGCGTAGCTATCGGAGACTCTGGAAACACCATATATTTT.

This clonotype was detected only a few times. V is TRBV2 and J is TRBJ2-7, with 7 bases lining up with TRBD2. Losses at the gene ends were 9 bases for V and 0 bases for J; bases not matched to a gene: 8. The CDR3 has 14 amino acids. From germline, CDR1 is SNHLY and CDR2 FYNNEI. This CDR3 reads CASSRDYTSYEQYF. The CDR3 bases are TGTGCCAGTTCCAGGGACTACACCTCCTACGAGCAGTACTTC. The full variable domain, its missing parts supplied by reference TRBV2 and TRBJ2-7, is EPEVTQTPSHQVTQMGQEVILRCVPISNHLYFYWYRQILGQKVEFLVSFYNNEISEKSEIFDDQFSVERPDGSNFTLKIRSTKLEDSAMYFCASSRDYTSYEQYFGPGTRLTVT.

This clonotype has just a few counts. V usage is TRBV11-2 and J usage is TRBJ2-1; maybe TRBD2 (7 bases). The CDR3 extends over 17 amino acids. V was pared by 5 bases and J by 4 bases, with 21 bases between. CDR1 SGHAT and CDR2 FQNNGV come from the germline V gene. The CDR3, as DNA: TGTGCCAGCAGCGTAGGGCCGGGGGGCTCAAGATACAATGAGCAGTTCTTC. It yields the protein CASSVGPGGSRYNEQFF.

This clonotype was counted at least ten times. The chain uses TRBV29-1 and TRBJ1-2; 9 nucleotides match TRBD1. J gave up 4 bases and V 0 bases, and 9 bases lay outside the gene matches. The CDR3 contains 16 residues. Looked up from germline, CDR1 is SQVTM and CDR2 is ANQGSEA. The CDR3 region has the DNA TGCAGCGTTGAAGATCCTGGAGGGGGACAGGGCTATGGCTACACCTTC. It encodes CSVEDPGGGQGYGYTF.

J is TRBJ1-1 and V is TRBV24-1, with a tentative D call TRBD1 (5 bases). CDR3 size: 15 residues. Germline assignment: CDR1 KGHDR and CDR2 SFDVKD. V lost 3 bases and J lost 1, with 11 bases in between. CDR3 sequence: CATSDAGTANTEAFF. The CDR3 DNA reads TGTGCCACCAGTGATGCCGGGACGGCGAACACTGAAGCTTTCTTT.

Concerning this clonotype: A much larger clone lies a single base off, so this may be a read error. The J gene is TRBJ2-1, the V gene TRBV20-1, with D possibly matching TRBD2 (6 bases). Germline V gene sequence: CDR1 DFQATT, CDR2 SNEGSKA (reference sequence). Trimming cost V 0 bases and J 1 base, with 16 bases left between them. The CDR3 runs 17 residues. The CDR3 coding sequence is TGCAGTGCTAGAGAAAAAACTAGCAGCCGGTCCTACAATGAGCAGTTCTTC. It encodes CSAREKTSSRSYNEQFF.

This clonotype has a count of ten or more. The chain has TRBV9 and TRBJ2-7, with 10 bases fitting TRBD1. The V and J ends lost 0 bases and 4 bases, in that order; junction bases with no gene match: 4. Germline V gives CDR1 SGDLS, CDR2 YYNGEE. The length of the CDR3 is 15 residues. CDR3 amino acids: CASSVGQGASYEQYF. CDR3 coding DNA: TGTGCCAGCAGCGTAGGACAGGGGGCCTCGTACGAGCAGTACTTC.

A word on this clonotype: This may stem from a read error, because a much larger clone lies one nucleotide away. This chain uses TRBV6-5 with TRBJ2-7; D might be TRBD1 or TRBD2, each matching 5 bases. The CDR3 is 14 amino acids. Germline loops: CDR1 MNHEY, CDR2 SVGAGI. Deletions cut 2 bases from V and 2 bases from J, with 10 bases between. CDR3 nucleotides: TGTGCCAGCAGTTACGAGAGGGGCACCTACGAGCAGTACTTC. Protein sequence: CASSYERGTYEQYF.

The chain recombines TRBV24-1 with TRBJ1-2; D gene ambiguous. Trimming pared 4 bases from V and 6 bases from J, leaving 11 bases between. Germline CDR1 reads KGHDR; CDR2 reads SFDVKD. The CDR3 runs 13 residues. The CDR3 region is CATSESGIDGYTF. The CDR3 region has the DNA TGTGCCACCAGTGAGTCCGGGATAGATGGCTACACCTTC.

The gene calls are TRBV20-1 and TRBJ2-7; D is uncertain. The length of the CDR3 is 11 residues. From germline, CDR1 is DFQATT and CDR2 SNEGSKA (reference sequence). The V end lost 7 bases, the J end lost 5 bases, and 12 bases lay between the germline ends. The CDR3 region has the DNA TGCAGTGTTAGTCCGGAGAACGAGCAGTACTTC. It is translated as CSVSPENEQYF.

Regarding this clonotype: A clone one base away is much larger, so this may be a read error. The rearrangement links TRBV7-2 to TRBJ1-2; the match to TRBD1 covers 8 bases. After removal of 4 bases from V and 2 bases from J, the junction contained 3 bases not matched to a gene. CDR1 and CDR2 (germline): SGHTA, FQGNSA. This CDR3 contains 14 residues. In nucleotides, the CDR3 is TGTGCCAGCAGCTCTCGACAGGGGAACTATGGCTACACCTTC. It yields the protein CASSSRQGNYGYTF.

This clonotype was observed many times. V and J are TRBV24-1 and TRBJ2-7; 9 positions match TRBD1. With 2 bases clipped from V and 3 bases from J, the junction kept 4 bases outside the gene matches. Germline V CDR1 and CDR2: KGHDR, SFDVKD. The CDR3 is 15 residues long. CDR3 DNA sequence: TGTGCCACCAGTGATTGGGGGACAGGGCACTACGAGCAGTACTTC. It codes for CATSDWGTGHYEQYF.

Only a few counts were recorded for this clonotype. The rearrangement links TRBV11-1 to TRBJ2-1; 9 bases align to TRBD2. The CDR3 has 17 amino acids. After removal of 1 base from V and 6 bases from J, the junction contained 10 bases not matched to a gene. Per germline, CDR1 SGHAT and CDR2 FQDESV (reference sequence). As DNA, the CDR3 is TGTGCCAGCAGCTTAGGCCGGGTAGCGGGAGTCTCCAATGAGCAGTTCTTC. Translation: CASSLGRVAGVSNEQFF.

This clonotype was seen only a few times. The J gene is TRBJ1-2, the V gene TRBV3-1, with no clear D. The ends were cut back, 1 base at V and 5 bases at J, with 14 bases in the middle. This CDR3 spans 15 amino acids. Looked up from germline, CDR1 is LGHDT and CDR2 is YNNKEL (reference sequence). The CDR3 DNA reads TGTGCCAGCAGCCAAGCTCTCGGAGCGGATTATGGCTACACCTTC. Translating gives CASSQALGADYGYTF.